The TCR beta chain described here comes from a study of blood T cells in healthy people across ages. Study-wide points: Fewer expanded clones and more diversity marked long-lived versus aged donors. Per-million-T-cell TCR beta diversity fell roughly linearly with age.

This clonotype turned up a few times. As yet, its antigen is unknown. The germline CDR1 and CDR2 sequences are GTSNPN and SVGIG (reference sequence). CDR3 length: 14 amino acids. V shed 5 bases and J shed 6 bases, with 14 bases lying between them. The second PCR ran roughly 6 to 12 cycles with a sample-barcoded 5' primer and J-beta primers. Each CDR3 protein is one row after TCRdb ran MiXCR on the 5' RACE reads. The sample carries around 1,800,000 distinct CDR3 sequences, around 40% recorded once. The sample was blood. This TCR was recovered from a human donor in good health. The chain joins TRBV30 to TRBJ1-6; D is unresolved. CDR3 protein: CAWSAGQFNSPLHF. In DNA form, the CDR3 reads TGTGCCTGGTCGGCTGGCCAGTTTAATTCACCCCTCCACTTT.